These T cell receptor beta chains were read from a single sample in a study of T cells in Graves' hyperthyroidism and ophthalmopathy. MiXCR, applied by TCRdb to the multiplex PCR reads, yields one record per CDR3 protein. The sample lists around 760,000 distinct CDR3 sequences, roughly a third seen once, with less than 40% in the top ten. The sequenced material came from blood. The receptor set was obtained from a woman aged 40-49 years with Graves' hyperthyroidism. CDR3s leave out the opening cysteine and the closing phenylalanine or tryptophan. Fields, in order: D gene, J gene, V gene, clone size, CDR3 protein. A D gene is named only where the DNA matches it firmly. Clone size is shown for a subset of rows, as once, few, many or a class of expanded clone.

d_call: NA
j_call: TRBJ1-2
v_call: TRBV25-1
clone_size: NA
cdr3_aa: ASSLNMVSSGGYT

d_call: NA
j_call: TRBJ1-2
v_call: TRBV12-3/TRBV12-4
clone_size: NA
cdr3_aa: ASTRDIAYT

d_call: NA
j_call: TRBJ2-5
v_call: TRBV29-1
clone_size: many
cdr3_aa: SVEVIQGSEETQY

d_call: NA
j_call: TRBJ2-5
v_call: TRBV5-1
clone_size: NA
cdr3_aa: ASSLGFRGASETQY

d_call: NA
j_call: TRBJ1-6
v_call: TRBV4-3
clone_size: NA
cdr3_aa: ASSQGVLGPHSPLH

d_call: TRBD1
j_call: TRBJ1-4
v_call: TRBV7-2
clone_size: NA
cdr3_aa: ASSLRPKDRVGEKLF

d_call: TRBD1
j_call: TRBJ2-5
v_call: TRBV7-9
clone_size: few
cdr3_aa: ASSFRDRGQETQY

d_call: NA
j_call: TRBJ1-1
v_call: TRBV7-9
clone_size: many
cdr3_aa: ASSGWTANTEAF

d_call: NA
j_call: TRBJ2-5
v_call: TRBV7-7
clone_size: NA
cdr3_aa: ASNRLGQETQY

d_call: TRBD1
j_call: TRBJ1-2
v_call: TRBV25-1
clone_size: NA
cdr3_aa: ASSEQDRGVYGYT

d_call: TRBD1
j_call: TRBJ2-3
v_call: TRBV29-1
clone_size: many
cdr3_aa: SATGNGTDTQY

d_call: NA
j_call: TRBJ2-5
v_call: TRBV10-2
clone_size: many
cdr3_aa: ASSESVGETQY

d_call: NA
j_call: TRBJ1-6
v_call: TRBV19
clone_size: NA
cdr3_aa: ASNDPNSPLH

d_call: NA
j_call: TRBJ2-6
v_call: TRBV11-3
clone_size: few
cdr3_aa: ASSLDRSGANVLT

d_call: NA
j_call: TRBJ1-2
v_call: TRBV20-1
clone_size: NA
cdr3_aa: SSGGGEGPNYGYT

d_call: NA
j_call: TRBJ1-1
v_call: TRBV10-2
clone_size: many
cdr3_aa: ASASMNTEAF

d_call: NA
j_call: TRBJ2-2
v_call: TRBV27
clone_size: few
cdr3_aa: ASSWSKGGELF

d_call: NA
j_call: TRBJ1-5
v_call: TRBV12-3/TRBV12-4
clone_size: NA
cdr3_aa: ASSLGGVGGGGFGNQPQH

d_call: NA
j_call: NA
v_call: TRBV7-2
clone_size: NA
cdr3_aa: ASSLASFWGGDEQF

d_call: TRBD1
j_call: TRBJ1-6
v_call: TRBV11-2
clone_size: few
cdr3_aa: ASSLRQGSSYNSPLH

d_call: NA
j_call: TRBJ1-6
v_call: TRBV6-5
clone_size: many
cdr3_aa: ASSRQNHNSPLH

d_call: TRBD1
j_call: TRBJ1-2
v_call: TRBV29-1
clone_size: many
cdr3_aa: SVDITWTGRGYGYT

d_call: TRBD2
j_call: TRBJ2-3
v_call: TRBV20-1
clone_size: NA
cdr3_aa: SARSATSEVTDTQY

d_call: NA
j_call: TRBJ1-2
v_call: TRBV5-6
clone_size: many
cdr3_aa: ASSSTVGRANYGYT

d_call: NA
j_call: TRBJ1-2
v_call: TRBV7-9
clone_size: many
cdr3_aa: ASSLVPARGMGGYT

d_call: TRBD1
j_call: TRBJ2-7
v_call: TRBV25-1
clone_size: NA
cdr3_aa: ASSESAAGGVFYEQY

d_call: TRBD2
j_call: NA
v_call: TRBV7-2
clone_size: NA
cdr3_aa: ASSLDGGDIQY

d_call: NA
j_call: TRBJ1-5
v_call: TRBV6-4
clone_size: many
cdr3_aa: ASSVQTDQPQH

d_call: NA
j_call: TRBJ1-1
v_call: TRBV7-2
clone_size: many
cdr3_aa: ASSVAPGLEAF

d_call: NA
j_call: TRBJ1-6
v_call: TRBV19
clone_size: many
cdr3_aa: ASSRGPNNSPLH

d_call: NA
j_call: TRBJ1-2
v_call: TRBV10-3
clone_size: many
cdr3_aa: AMGGVNGYT

d_call: NA
j_call: TRBJ1-6
v_call: TRBV7-6
clone_size: many
cdr3_aa: ASSRTPPGPNSPLH

d_call: TRBD1
j_call: TRBJ1-4
v_call: TRBV7-2
clone_size: NA
cdr3_aa: ASSPGQGPNEKLF

d_call: NA
j_call: TRBJ1-6
v_call: TRBV4-3
clone_size: few
cdr3_aa: ASSQDRQAGSPLH

d_call: NA
j_call: TRBJ1-3
v_call: TRBV25-1
clone_size: NA
cdr3_aa: ASSGLGGSGNTIY

d_call: TRBD1
j_call: TRBJ2-7
v_call: TRBV6-6
clone_size: NA
cdr3_aa: VSSYFEGTGDEQY